These 22 T cell receptor beta chains share one sample of origin, sequenced in a study of early stage breast cancer tumors. Generated by immunoSEQ multiplex PCR, the TCRdb table keeps only in-frame clones and is missing some. Here the sample spans about 72,000 clones, roughly three quarters being singletons. Material for sequencing was blood. These receptors all come from a person aged 55 to 70 with breast cancer.

The chain uses TRBV6-6 and TRBJ2-3, with 7 bases matching TRBD2. The CDR3 has 12 residues. CDR1 is MNHNY, CDR2 SVGAGI, per germline (reference sequence). Unmatched junction bases numbered 3, after V lost 8 bases and J lost 4 bases. The CDR3: CASGGEADTQYF. DNA for the CDR3: TGTGCCAGCGGGGGGGAGGCAGATACGCAGTATTTT.

The chain uses TRBV5-4 and TRBJ1-5, with D possibly matching TRBD1 (6 bases). Trimming pared 8 bases from V and 0 bases from J, leaving 9 bases between. Germline V CDR1 and CDR2: SGHNT, YYREEE (reference sequence). The CDR3 totals 13 residues. The chain's CDR3 is CASSRGSNQPQHF. CDR3 sequence (DNA): TGTGCCAGTAGCAGGGGTAGCAATCAGCCCCAGCATTTT.

This clone was picked up a small number of times. The genes are TRBV5-1 and TRBJ2-7; maybe TRBD2 (5 bases). The CDR3 is 14 residues long. Trimming stripped 0 bases from V and 4 bases from J, with 11 bases between. In germline, CDR1 is SGHRS, CDR2 YFSETQ. For the CDR3, the DNA is TGCGCCAGCAGCTTGGAAGGAACGGGGTACGAGCAGTACTTC. It translates to CASSLEGTGYEQYF.

The chain combines TRBV7-6 with TRBJ2-7, with D uncertain. CDR1 and CDR2 (germline): SGHVS, FNYEAQ. Trimming stripped 6 bases from V and 0 bases from J, with 12 bases between. This CDR3 spans 14 amino acids. The CDR3 sequence is CASRQVPSSYEQYF. As DNA, the CDR3 is TGTGCCAGCAGGCAGGTTCCCAGCTCCTACGAGCAGTACTTC.

The V and J genes are TRBV6-1 and TRBJ2-3, with D perhaps being TRBD1 or TRBD2 (6 bases each). CDR1 is MNHNS, CDR2 SASEGT, per germline. The CDR3 loop spans 15 amino acids. Trimming pared 1 base from V and 5 bases from J, leaving 13 bases between. Written as DNA, the CDR3 is TGTGCCAGCAGTGAAGAGGGGGGAGGAGGAGATACGCAGTATTTT. Its protein is CASSEEGGGGDTQYF.

The CDR3, as DNA: TGTGCCAGCAGCCCTGGGACGGGAACCTACGAGCAGTACTTC. This sequence encodes CASSPGTGTYEQYF. This chain joins TRBV7-9 and TRBJ2-7; D possibly uses TRBD1 or TRBD2 (5 bases each). Germline V gene sequence: CDR1 SEHNR, CDR2 FQNEAQ (reference sequence). The V end lost 5 bases, the J end lost 2 bases, and 13 bases lay between the germline ends. The CDR3 is 14 amino acids. Using reference TRBV7-9 and TRBJ2-7 for the parts outside the CDR3, the full variable domain is DTGVSQNPRHKITKRGQNVTFRCDPISEHNRLYWYRQTLGQGPEFLTYFQNEAQLEKSRLLSDRFSAERPKGSFSTLEIQRTEQGDSAMYLCASSPGTGTYEQYFGPGTRLTVT.

This clone was recorded only once. CDR3: CASSQPSEDRVGGYTF. The CDR3 coding sequence is TGCGCCAGCAGTCAACCCTCAGAGGACAGAGTCGGTGGCTACACCTTC. The rearrangement uses TRBV23-1 and TRBJ1-2, with D maybe TRBD1 (6 bases). TRBV23-1 qualifies as an ORF whose function is uncertain. The V end was cut by 2 bases, the J end by 7 bases, with 20 bases between. The CDR3 loop spans 16 amino acids.

The chain is built from TRBV7-8 and TRBJ2-3; D is tentatively TRBD1 or TRBD2 (5 bases each). With 4 bases removed from V and 5 bases from J, the gap between germline ends came to 16 bases. The germline V gene has CDR1 SGHVS and CDR2 FQNEAQ. The CDR3 consists of 15 residues. CDR3 residues: CASSSGAGSIDTQYF. The CDR3 nucleotides are TGTGCCAGCAGCTCCGGGGCAGGGTCGATAGATACGCAGTATTTT.

The V gene is TRBV28, the J gene TRBJ1-5, with 9 bases that match TRBD1. This CDR3 spans 15 amino acids. The trim removed 4 bases at V and 5 bases at J, leaving 6 bases unmatched. Per the germline V gene, CDR1 is MDHEN and CDR2 is SYDVKM. The CDR3 nucleotides are TGTGCCAGCAGTTACGGGGACAGGGATTATCAGCCCCAGCATTTT. Its translation: CASSYGDRDYQPQHF.

The CDR3 reads CASSLVGGGTDTQYF. The CDR3 DNA reads as TGTGCCAGCAGCTTAGTCGGCGGGGGCACAGATACGCAGTATTTT. The rearrangement links TRBV7-3 to TRBJ2-3; the D gene is possibly TRBD2 (6 bases). This CDR3 region has 15 residues. Germline V gene data show CDR1 as SGHTA and CDR2 as FQGTGA. V was clipped by 2 bases and J by 1 base, with 10 bases between them.

The chain uses TRBV28 and TRBJ2-5; 7 bases agree with TRBD2. The CDR3 is 18 residues long. Trimming removed 3 bases from V and 2 bases from J; junction bases left unmatched: 15. The germline V gene has CDR1 MDHEN and CDR2 SYDVKM. The CDR3 DNA reads TGTGCCAGCAGTTTTTTTGGGGGAAGGGAGGGCCAGCAAGAGACCCAGTACTTC. Translated, it gives CASSFFGGREGQQETQYF. Looking up the rest from reference TRBV28 and TRBJ2-5 gives the full variable domain: DVKVTQSSRYLVKRTGEKVFLECVQDMDHENMFWYRQDPGLGLRLIYFSYDVKMKEKGDIPEGYSVSREKKERFSLILESASTNQTSMYLCASSFFGGREGQQETQYFGPGTRLLVL.

This rearrangement joins TRBV6-1 to TRBJ1-2; D might be TRBD1 (5 bases). The CDR3 runs to 14 residues. Germline loops: CDR1 MNHNS, CDR2 SASEGT. The V and J ends lost 4 bases and 4 bases respectively, with 13 bases between them. The CDR3 reads CASSVGQGGYGYTF. Here the CDR3 DNA reads TGTGCCAGCAGTGTCGGTCAGGGAGGCTATGGCTACACCTTC.

The chain recombines TRBV30 with TRBJ1-2; a weak D match, TRBD1 (6 bases). The CDR3 totals 13 residues. CDR1 is GTSNPN, CDR2 SVGIG, per germline (reference sequence). The V gene lost 3 bases and the J gene lost 8 bases, with 16 bases spanning the gap. The chain's CDR3 is CAWRSAGAQGYTF. CDR3 sequence (DNA): TGTGCCTGGAGGAGTGCAGGGGCGCAAGGCTACACCTTC.

The chain recombines TRBV6-5 with TRBJ1-3, with D perhaps TRBD1 (5 bases). The V and J ends lost 5 bases and 9 bases respectively, with 17 bases between them. The germline V gene has CDR1 MNHEY and CDR2 SVGAGI. The CDR3 consists of 14 residues. CDR3: CASSRGGKEVTIYF. CDR3 nucleotide sequence: TGTGCCAGCAGTAGGGGAGGGAAGGAGGTCACCATATATTTT.

The chain is built from TRBV5-4 and TRBJ1-1; perhaps TRBD1 as D (6 bases). V was shortened by 5 bases and J by 1 base, with 18 bases between the two germline ends. The CDR3 loop spans 16 amino acids. Germline-derived CDR1 and CDR2 are SGHNT and YYREEE (reference sequence). CDR3 in amino acids: CASSRDLGGQNTEAFF. CDR3 nucleotide sequence: TGTGCCAGCAGTCGAGACTTAGGGGGGCAGAACACTGAAGCTTTCTTT.

V and J are TRBV9 and TRBJ2-3, with a possible D match to TRBD1 (5 bases). With 0 bases removed from V and 1 base from J, the gap between germline ends came to 9 bases. This CDR3 is 15 amino acids long. The germline V gene encodes CDR1 SGDLS and CDR2 YYNGEE. The CDR3 region is CASSVVGAGTDTQYF. CDR3 coding DNA: TGTGCCAGCAGCGTAGTTGGGGCGGGCACAGATACGCAGTATTTT.

The CDR3 bases are TGTGCCAGCAACCCGGGCCTAGCGGGGACCTTTTGGTACTTC. Amino acids: CASNPGLAGTFWYF. The V and J genes are TRBV2 and TRBJ2-5, with TRBD2 matching 9 bases. J gave up 13 bases and V 7 bases, and 16 bases lay outside the gene matches. In germline, CDR1 is SNHLY, CDR2 FYNNEI. CDR3 length: 14 amino acids.

V usage is TRBV10-3 and J usage is TRBJ2-7; 9 bases are shared with TRBD1. This CDR3 contains 14 residues. The germline V gene encodes CDR1 ENHRY and CDR2 SYGVKD. V shed 4 bases and J 2 bases; nucleotides not matched to a gene: 3. The CDR3 region has the DNA TGTGCCATCAGTGGGGGGGACAGGGCCTACGAGCAGTACTTC. It yields the protein CAISGGDRAYEQYF.

This clone was recorded a few times. The J gene is TRBJ1-1, the V gene TRBV4-2; the D is unclear. In germline, CDR1 is LGHNA, CDR2 YNFKEQ. V lost 0 bases and J lost 3, with 11 bases in between. The CDR3 has 15 residues. In DNA form, the CDR3 reads TGTGCCAGCAGCCAAGAGGCTGATGGGGACACTGAAGCTTTCTTT. It specifies CASSQEADGDTEAFF.

This clone appeared once. Relative to the germline gene, one junction end is altered; a read error may explain this. This chain links TRBV5-1 with TRBJ2-5; D perhaps matches TRBD2 (5 bases). The CDR3 has 14 residues. CDR1 and CDR2 (germline): SGHRS, YFSETQ. CDR3 region: CASSLGSRGETQYF. CDR3 in DNA: TGCGCCAGCAGTTTGGGGAGCCGGGGAGAGACCCAGTACTTC.

The chain employs TRBV29-1 and TRBJ1-2; 7 nucleotides align to TRBD1. With 0 bases clipped from V and 6 bases from J, the junction kept 4 bases outside the gene matches. Germline values: CDR1 SQVTM, CDR2 ANQGSEA. The CDR3 runs to 13 residues. In DNA, the CDR3 is TGCAGCGTTGAAGATCGGACAGGTAATGGCTACACCTTC. This codes for CSVEDRTGNGYTF. Based on the CDR3 plus reference TRBV29-1 and TRBJ1-2, the full variable domain is SAVISQKPSRDICQRGTSLTIQCQVDSQVTMMFWYRQQPGQSLTLIATANQGSEATYESGFVIDKFPISRPNLTFSTLTVSNMSPEDSSIYLCSVEDRTGNGYTFGSGTRLTVV.

V and J are TRBV6-1 and TRBJ2-2; weak D call: TRBD1 (5 bases). From germline, CDR1 is MNHNS and CDR2 SASEGT. V was cut by 2 bases and J by 4 bases, with 8 bases left in between. This CDR3 is 14 amino acids long. CDR3 nucleotide sequence: TGTGCCAGCAGTGAACAGGGTGGCACCGGGGAGCTGTTTTTT. Protein sequence: CASSEQGGTGELFF.